This T cell receptor (beta chain) was sequenced for a study of a mutant IDH1 vaccine in newly diagnosed glioma. TCRdb's table, derived via immunoSEQ multiplex PCR, lists solely in-frame clones and lacks some. The top ten clones hold about 9.6% of a sample with more than 35,000 clones, 60% to 85% of them seen once. Regarding the study as a whole: In roughly 93% of patients, immune responses induced by the vaccine occurred.

Germline CDR1 and CDR2: GTSNPN and SVGIG (reference sequence). V lost 4 bases and J lost 7; bases outside the gene matches: 10. This CDR3 has 14 residues. Time point meaning: week 47, end of study. One vaccine dose held 300 ug of mutant IDH1 20-mer peptide and came with topical imiquimod. Patients had eight vaccinations, in weeks 1, 3, 5, 7, 11, 15, 19 and 23. Concerning this clone: As yet, its antigen is unknown.

The chain combines TRBV30 with TRBJ1-2, with 9 positions matching TRBD1. This receptor was obtained from a man aged 35 to 55 with glioma. The sample consisted of PBMCs, taken from a glioma patient whose treatment included an IDH1 peptide vaccine. The DNA for the CDR3 is TGTGCCTGGACGCAGAACAGGGGGCGCGGTGGCTACACCTTC. It encodes CAWTQNRGRGGYTF.